The following is a T cell receptor (beta chain) sequence with its context. Its target is not known. The source of the sample is a study of T-cell memory formation after mild COVID-19. Study conclusions and caveats: CD8+ contracting clones occupied EMRA, while CD4+ ones occupied mainly CM and EM. Pre-infection memory carried some responding clones, suggesting that cross-reactive memory joined.

MiXCR, applied by TCRdb to the 5' RACE reads, yields one record per CDR3 protein. The table includes under 350,000 distinct CDR3 sequences, under 20% detected once. The CDR3 totals 15 residues. The germline V and J ends were trimmed by 0 bases and 7 bases, with 13 bases remaining between them. Germline V gene data show CDR1 as MGHRA and CDR2 as YSYEKL. V gene TRBV4-1 combines with J gene TRBJ2-4; the D gene is possibly TRBD2 (5 bases). The origin of this receptor is a man between 18 and 35 years old who had mild COVID-19 (a few samples of this study predate the infection). Cell type and time point are not known. The sample comprised PBMCs or a T cell subset sorted from them (not recorded which). CDR3 in amino acids: CASSQDRGTGNIQYF. CDR3 DNA sequence: TGCGCCAGCAGCCAAGATCGGGGAACGGGGAACATTCAGTACTTC.